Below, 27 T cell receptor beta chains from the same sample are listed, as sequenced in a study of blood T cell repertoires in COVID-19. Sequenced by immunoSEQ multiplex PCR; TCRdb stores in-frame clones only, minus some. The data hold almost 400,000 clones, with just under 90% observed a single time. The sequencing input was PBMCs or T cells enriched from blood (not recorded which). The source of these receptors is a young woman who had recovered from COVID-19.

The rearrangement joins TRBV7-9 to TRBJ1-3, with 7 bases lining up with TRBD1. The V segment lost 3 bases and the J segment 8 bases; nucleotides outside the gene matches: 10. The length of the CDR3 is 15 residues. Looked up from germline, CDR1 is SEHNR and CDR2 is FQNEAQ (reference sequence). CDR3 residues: CASSLGGTVGYTIYF. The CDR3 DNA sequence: TGTGCCAGCAGCTTGGGCGGGACAGTTGGTTACACCATATATTTT.

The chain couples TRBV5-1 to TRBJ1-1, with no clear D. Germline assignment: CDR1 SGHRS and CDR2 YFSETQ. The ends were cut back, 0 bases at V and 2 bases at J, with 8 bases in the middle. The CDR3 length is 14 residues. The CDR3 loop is CASSLDTSNTEAFF. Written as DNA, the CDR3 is TGCGCCAGCAGCTTGGACACCAGTAACACTGAAGCTTTCTTT.

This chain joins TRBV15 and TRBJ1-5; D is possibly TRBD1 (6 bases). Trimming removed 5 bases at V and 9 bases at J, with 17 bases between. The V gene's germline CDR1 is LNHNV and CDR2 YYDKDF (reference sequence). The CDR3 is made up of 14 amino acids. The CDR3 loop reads CATSRGGTSWPQHF. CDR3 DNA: TGTGCCACCAGCCGAGGGGGGACATCGTGGCCCCAGCATTTT.

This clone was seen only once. CDR3 nucleotides: TGTGCCAGTAGTATAGTAGCTAGCGGGGAGGCCGAGCAGTACTTC. This codes for CASSIVASGEAEQYF. The chain carries TRBV19 and TRBJ2-7; 9 bases agree with TRBD2. Germline trimming cut 1 base from V and 6 bases from J; bases unmatched to any gene: 7. Germline CDR1 reads LNHDA; CDR2 reads SQIVND (reference sequence). There are 15 residues in the CDR3.

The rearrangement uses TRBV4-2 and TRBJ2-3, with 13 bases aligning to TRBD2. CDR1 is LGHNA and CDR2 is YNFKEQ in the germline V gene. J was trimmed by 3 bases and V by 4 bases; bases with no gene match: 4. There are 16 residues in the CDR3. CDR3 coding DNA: TGTGCCAGCAGCCCCTCGGGACTAGCGGGGACAGATACGCAGTATTTT. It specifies CASSPSGLAGTDTQYF.

In DNA form, the CDR3 reads TGTGCCAGCAGTTTTGGATTAGCGGGAGGGGTTCTGAAGACCCAGTACTTC. Protein product: CASSFGLAGGVLKTQYF. This chain uses TRBV27 with TRBJ2-5; 11 bases are shared with TRBD2. The CDR3 length is 17 residues. Germline CDR1 and CDR2: MNHEY and SMNVEV (reference sequence). V dropped 3 bases and J dropped 6; count of bases not matched to a gene: 12.

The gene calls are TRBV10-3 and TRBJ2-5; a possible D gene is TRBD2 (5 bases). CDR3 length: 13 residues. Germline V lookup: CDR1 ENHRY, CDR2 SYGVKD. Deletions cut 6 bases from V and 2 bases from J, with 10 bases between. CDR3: CAISLDFQETQYF. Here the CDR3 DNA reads TGTGCCATCAGCTTGGACTTTCAAGAGACCCAGTACTTC.

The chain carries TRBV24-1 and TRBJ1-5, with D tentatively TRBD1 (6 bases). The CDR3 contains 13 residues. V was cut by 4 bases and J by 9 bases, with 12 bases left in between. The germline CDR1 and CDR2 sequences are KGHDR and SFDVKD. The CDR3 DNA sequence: TGTGCCACCAGTGACACACAGGGTCGGCCCCAGCATTTT. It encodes CATSDTQGRPQHF.

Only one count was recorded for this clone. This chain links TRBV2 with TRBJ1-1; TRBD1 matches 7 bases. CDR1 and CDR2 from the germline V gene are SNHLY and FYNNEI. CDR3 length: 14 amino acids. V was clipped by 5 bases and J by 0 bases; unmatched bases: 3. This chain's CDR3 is CASSSGTVNTEAFF. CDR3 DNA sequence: TGTGCCAGCAGTTCCGGGACAGTGAACACTGAAGCTTTCTTT.

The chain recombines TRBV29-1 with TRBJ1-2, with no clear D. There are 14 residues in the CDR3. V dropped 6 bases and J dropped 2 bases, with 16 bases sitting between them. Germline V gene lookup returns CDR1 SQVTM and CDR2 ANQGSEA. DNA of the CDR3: TGCAGCGTGGCCCCCTACGGGTCCAACTATGGCTACACCTTC. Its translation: CSVAPYGSNYGYTF. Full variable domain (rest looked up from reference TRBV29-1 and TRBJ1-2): SAVISQKPSRDICQRGTSLTIQCQVDSQVTMMFWYRQQPGQSLTLIATANQGSEATYESGFVIDKFPISRPNLTFSTLTVSNMSPEDSSIYLCSVAPYGSNYGYTFGSGTRLTVV.

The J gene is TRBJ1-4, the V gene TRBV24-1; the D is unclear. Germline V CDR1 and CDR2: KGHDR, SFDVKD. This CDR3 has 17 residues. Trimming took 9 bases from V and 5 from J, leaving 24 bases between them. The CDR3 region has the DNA TGTGCCACCCTGAAGGTGGTGGCGACTCGACGAAATGAAAAACTGTTTTTT. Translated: CATLKVVATRRNEKLFF.

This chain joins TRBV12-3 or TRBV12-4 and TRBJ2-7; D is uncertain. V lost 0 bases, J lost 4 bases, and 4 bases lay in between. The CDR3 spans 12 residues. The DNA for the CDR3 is TGTGCCAGCAGTTTAGCGGCTTACGAGCAGTACTTC. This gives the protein CASSLAAYEQYF.

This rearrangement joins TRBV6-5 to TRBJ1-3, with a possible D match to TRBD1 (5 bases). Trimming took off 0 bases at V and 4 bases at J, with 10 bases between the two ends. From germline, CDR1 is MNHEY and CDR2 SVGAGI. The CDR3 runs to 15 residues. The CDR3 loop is CASSYSSGLGNTIYF. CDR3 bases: TGTGCCAGCAGTTACTCATCAGGGTTGGGAAACACCATATATTTT.

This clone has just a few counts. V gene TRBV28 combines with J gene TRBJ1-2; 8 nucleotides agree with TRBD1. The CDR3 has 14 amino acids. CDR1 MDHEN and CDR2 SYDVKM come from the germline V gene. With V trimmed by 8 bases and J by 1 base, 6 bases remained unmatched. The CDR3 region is CASGSTGVNYGYTF. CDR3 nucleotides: TGTGCCAGCGGGTCGACAGGGGTTAACTATGGCTACACCTTC.

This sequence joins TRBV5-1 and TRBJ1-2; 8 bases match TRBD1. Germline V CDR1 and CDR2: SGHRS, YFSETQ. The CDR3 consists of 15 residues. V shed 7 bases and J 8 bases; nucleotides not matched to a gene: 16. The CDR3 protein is CASGKQGGLTYGYTF. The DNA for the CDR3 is TGCGCCAGCGGAAAACAGGGGGGCTTAACTTACGGCTACACCTTC. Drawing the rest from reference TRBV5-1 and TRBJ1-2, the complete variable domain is KAGVTQTPRYLIKTRGQQVTLSCSPISGHRSVSWYQQTPGQGLQFLFEYFSETQRNKGNFPGRFSGRQFSNSRSEMNVSTLELGDSALYLCASGKQGGLTYGYTFGSGTRLTVV.

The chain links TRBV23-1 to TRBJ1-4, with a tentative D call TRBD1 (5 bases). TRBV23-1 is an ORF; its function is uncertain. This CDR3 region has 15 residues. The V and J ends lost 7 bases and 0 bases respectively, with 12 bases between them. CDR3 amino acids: CASTTRVATNEKLFF. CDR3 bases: TGCGCCAGCACAACCAGGGTGGCAACTAATGAAAAACTGTTTTTT.

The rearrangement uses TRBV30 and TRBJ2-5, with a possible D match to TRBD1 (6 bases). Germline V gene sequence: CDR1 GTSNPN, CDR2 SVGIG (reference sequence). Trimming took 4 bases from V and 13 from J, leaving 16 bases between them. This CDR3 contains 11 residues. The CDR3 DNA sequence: TGTGCCTGGATCCGGGACACTAAAATGTACTTC. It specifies CAWIRDTKMYF.

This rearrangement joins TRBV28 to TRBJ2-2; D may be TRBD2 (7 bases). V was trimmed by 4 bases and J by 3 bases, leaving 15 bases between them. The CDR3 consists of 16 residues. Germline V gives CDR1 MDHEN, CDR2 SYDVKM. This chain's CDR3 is CASSSLGGLHTGELFF. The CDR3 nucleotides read TGTGCCAGCAGTTCCCTCGGGGGGCTGCACACCGGGGAGCTGTTTTTT.

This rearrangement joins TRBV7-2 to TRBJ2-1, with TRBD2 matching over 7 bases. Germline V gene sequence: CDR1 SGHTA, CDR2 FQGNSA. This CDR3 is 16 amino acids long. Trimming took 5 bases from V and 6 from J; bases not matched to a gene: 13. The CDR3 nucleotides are TGTGCCAGCAGCCCCTTTGGCGGGGGAACCTCCAATGAGCAGTTCTTC. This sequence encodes CASSPFGGGTSNEQFF.

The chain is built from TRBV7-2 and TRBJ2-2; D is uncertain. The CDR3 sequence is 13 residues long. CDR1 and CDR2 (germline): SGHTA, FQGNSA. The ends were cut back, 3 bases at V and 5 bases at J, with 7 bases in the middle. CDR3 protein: CASSFTFTGELFF. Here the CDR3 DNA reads TGTGCCAGCAGCTTCACTTTTACCGGGGAGCTGTTTTTT.

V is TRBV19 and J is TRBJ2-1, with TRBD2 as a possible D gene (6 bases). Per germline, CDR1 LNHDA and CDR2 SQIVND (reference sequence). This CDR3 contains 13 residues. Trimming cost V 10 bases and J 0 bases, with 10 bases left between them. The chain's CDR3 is CATIGGSYNEQFF. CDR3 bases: TGTGCCACCATCGGGGGCTCCTACAATGAGCAGTTCTTC. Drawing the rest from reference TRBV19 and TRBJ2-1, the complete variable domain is DGGITQSPKYLFRKEGQNVTLSCEQNLNHDAMYWYRQDPGQGLRLIYYSQIVNDFQKGDIAEGYSVSREKKESFPLTVTSAQKNPTAFYLCATIGGSYNEQFFGPGTRLTVL.

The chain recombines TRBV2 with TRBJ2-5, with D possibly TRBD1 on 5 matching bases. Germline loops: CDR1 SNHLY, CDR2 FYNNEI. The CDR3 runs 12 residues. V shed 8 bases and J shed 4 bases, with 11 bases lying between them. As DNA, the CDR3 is TGTGCCAGCGGGGCCTCGGGAGAGACCCAGTACTTC. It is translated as CASGASGETQYF.

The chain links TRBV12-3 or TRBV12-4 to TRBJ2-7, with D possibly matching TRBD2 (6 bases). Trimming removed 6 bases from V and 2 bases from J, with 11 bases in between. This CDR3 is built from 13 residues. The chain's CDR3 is CASSRDLAYEQYF. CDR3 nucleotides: TGTGCCAGCAGCCGGGACTTGGCCTACGAGCAGTACTTC.

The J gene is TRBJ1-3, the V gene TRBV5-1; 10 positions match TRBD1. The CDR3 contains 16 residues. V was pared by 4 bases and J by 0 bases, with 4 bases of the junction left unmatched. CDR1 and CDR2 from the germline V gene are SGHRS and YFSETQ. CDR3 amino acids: CASSRRTGGSGNTIYF. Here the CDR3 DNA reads TGCGCCAGCAGCAGACGGACAGGGGGCTCTGGAAACACCATATATTTT.

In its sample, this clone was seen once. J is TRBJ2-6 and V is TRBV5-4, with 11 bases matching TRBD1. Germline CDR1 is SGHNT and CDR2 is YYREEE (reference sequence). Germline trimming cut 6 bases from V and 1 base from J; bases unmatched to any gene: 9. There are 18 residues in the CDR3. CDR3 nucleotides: TGTGCCAGCACCGAACAAGGACAGGGGGCATCTGGGGCCAACGTCCTGACTTTC. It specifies CASTEQGQGASGANVLTF. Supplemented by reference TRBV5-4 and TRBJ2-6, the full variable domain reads ETGVTQSPTHLIKTRGQQVTLRCSSQSGHNTVSWYQQALGQGPQFIFQYYREEENGRGNFPPRFSGLQFPNYSSELNVNALELDDSALYLCASTEQGQGASGANVLTFGAGSRLTVL.

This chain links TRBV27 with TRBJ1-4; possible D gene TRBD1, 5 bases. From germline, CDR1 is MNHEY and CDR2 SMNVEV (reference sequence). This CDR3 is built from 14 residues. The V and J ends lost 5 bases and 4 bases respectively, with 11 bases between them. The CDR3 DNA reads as TGTGCCAGCAGTCCGGAAAGGGGTAATGAAAAACTGTTTTTT. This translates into CASSPERGNEKLFF. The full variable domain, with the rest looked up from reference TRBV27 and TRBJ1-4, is EAQVTQNPRYLITVTGKKLTVTCSQNMNHEYMSWYRQDPGLGLRQIYYSMNVEVTDKGDVPEGYKVSRKEKRNFPLILESPSPNQTSLYFCASSPERGNEKLFFGSGTQLSVL.

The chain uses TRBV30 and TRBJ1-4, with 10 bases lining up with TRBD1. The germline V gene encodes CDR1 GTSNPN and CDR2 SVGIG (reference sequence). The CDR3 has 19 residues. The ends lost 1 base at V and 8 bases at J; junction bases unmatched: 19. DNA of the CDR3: TGTGCCTGGAGTGCTATCACCCTTTACGACAGGGGGCGGCGGGAAAAACTGTTTTTT. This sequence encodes CAWSAITLYDRGRREKLFF.